This T cell receptor (beta chain) originates from a study of siplizumab effects on memory and regulatory T cells. General study points: Apparently more diverse than memory cells, naive T cells also seemed major alloresponse contributors.

The method was immunoSEQ multiplex PCR; TCRdb's version includes in-frame clones alone and lacks a portion of them. The sample includes 90,000 to 120,000 clones, approximately 91% seen only once; the top ten take just over 2.5%. On this clone: Its specificity is not known.

The clonotype was recovered from a human donor in good health. Some clones in this sample may be carry-over from other donors' samples. The sequencing input was CD4+ T cells sorted from blood.

CDR3 residues: CASSAEMSGTGDYEQYF. The DNA of the CDR3 is TGCGCCAGCTCAGCCGAAATGTCCGGGACAGGGGACTACGAGCAGTACTTC. The chain combines TRBV10-1 with TRBJ2-7, with TRBD1 identical over 10 bases. The V and J ends lost 8 bases and 3 bases, in that order; junction bases with no gene match: 16. The CDR3 length is 17 residues. Germline V lookup: CDR1 WNHNN, CDR2 SYGVQD (reference sequence).